A selection of T cell receptor beta chains follows, all from one sample in a study of post-analysis software for immune sequencing data. TCRdb used MiXCR to reprocess the PCR reads, holding one entry per CDR3 protein. The table lists 750,000 to 900,000 distinct CDR3 sequences, around 46% of them singletons. The source material was blood. These receptors all stem from a girl between 10 and 17 years old with multiple sclerosis. Both conserved end residues are part of each CDR3. D genes are given only for firm matches. Clone size is not always given. Where it is, it says once, few, many or a class for expanded clones.

abundance	v_gene	j_gene	d_gene	CDR3aa	CDR3nt
-	TRBV29-1	TRBJ2-5	TRBD2	CSVDRSGRWETQYF	TGCAGCGTTGATCGCAGCGGGAGGTGGGAGACCCAGTACTTC
few	TRBV4-3	TRBJ2-7	-	CASSPWTDHYEQYF	TGCGCCAGCAGCCCTTGGACGGATCACTACGAGCAGTACTTC
-	TRBV6-1	TRBJ1-2	-	CASTDTGLPTFDYGYTF	TGTGCCAGCACCGACACAGGGTTGCCCACTTTCGACTATGGCTACACCTTC
few	TRBV6-5	TRBJ1-5	TRBD1	CASSASGGAGQPQHF	TGTGCCAGCAGTGCTTCAGGGGGGGCAGGTCAGCCCCAGCATTTT
few	TRBV10-3	TRBJ2-7	TRBD1	CATGTGKYEQYF	TGTGCCACAGGGACAGGGAAATACGAGCAGTACTTC
-	TRBV25-1	TRBJ1-1	-	CASSEFGGTEAFF	TGTGCCAGCAGTGAATTTGGGGGGACTGAAGCTTTCTTT
few	TRBV28	TRBJ2-7	TRBD2	CASRGTSGNLYEQYF	TGTGCCAGCAGGGGGACTAGCGGAAACCTCTACGAGCAGTACTTC
-	TRBV19	TRBJ2-3	-	CASSTLVLGTDTQYF	TGTGCCAGTAGCACCCTGGTTTTGGGAACAGATACGCAGTATTTT
-	TRBV27	TRBJ2-4	-	CASSLLPGKAKNIQYF	TGTGCCAGCAGTTTACTACCGGGCAAAGCCAAAAACATTCAGTACTTC
few	TRBV5-1	TRBJ2-5	TRBD2	CASSGGLAEVKETQYF	TGCGCCAGCAGCGGGGGACTAGCGGAGGTGAAGGAGACCCAGTACTTC
few	TRBV29-1	TRBJ2-1	TRBD2	CSVEGSGTYNEQFF	TGCAGCGTTGAAGGCAGCGGGACCTACAATGAGCAGTTCTTC
few	TRBV20-1	TRBJ2-5	TRBD2	CSAGGLAGETQYF	TGCAGTGCTGGAGGACTAGCGGGAGAGACCCAGTACTTC
-	TRBV9	TRBJ1-5	TRBD1	CASSAGGYQPQHF	TGTGCCAGCAGCGCAGGGGGCTATCAGCCCCAGCATTTT
few	TRBV7-2	TRBJ2-5	-	CASSLFRGGIETQYF	TGTGCCAGCAGCTTATTTCGTGGCGGGATAGAGACCCAGTACTTC
-	TRBV12-3/TRBV12-4	TRBJ1-1	-	CASSLGVRTEAFF	TGTGCCAGCAGTTTGGGAGTGAGGACTGAAGCTTTCTTT
many	TRBV29-1	TRBJ2-1	TRBD2	CSVEGLAGDRSYNEQFF	TGCAGCGTTGAGGGACTAGCGGGAGACCGCTCCTACAATGAGCAGTTCTTC
few	TRBV7-9	TRBJ2-1	TRBD2	CASSPTSGANNEQFF	TGTGCCAGCAGCCCGACTAGCGGAGCGAACAATGAGCAGTTCTTC
-	TRBV20-1	TRBJ2-5	-	CSAPRASEQETQYF	TGCAGTGCCCCTCGGGCTAGCGAACAAGAGACCCAGTACTTC
-	TRBV28	TRBJ2-7	TRBD2	CASRHTSGRSYEQYF	TGTGCCAGCAGGCACACTAGCGGGAGATCCTACGAGCAGTACTTC